Shown below are 3 T cell receptor beta chains from a single sample sequenced in a study of monozygotic twins with inflammatory bowel disease. TCRdb reworked the 5' RACE reads into one entry per CDR3 protein, no DNA. The table lists under 130,000 distinct CDR3 sequences, with 1.5% to 2% in the top ten. The specimen was blood. The receptor source for this set is a human donor with ulcerative colitis or Crohn's disease, or a healthy co-twin of an affected twin (not recorded which).

CDR3 loop: CSASLREGSDTQYF. The genes are TRBV20-1 and TRBJ2-3; absent DNA, TCRdb's TRBD2 call cannot be checked. CDR3 length: 14 residues. The V gene's germline CDR1 is DFQATT and CDR2 SNEGSKA (reference sequence).

The chain joins TRBV6-6 to TRBJ1-1; absent DNA, TCRdb's TRBD1 call cannot be checked. The CDR3 has 13 residues. Per the germline V gene, CDR1 is MNHNY and CDR2 is SVGAGI (reference sequence). The CDR3 spells CASSYPGQGTAFF.

The chain links TRBV5-5 to TRBJ2-7; TCRdb lists TRBD2, though no DNA is available to test this call. Germline V gives CDR1 SGHKS, CDR2 YYEKEE (reference sequence). CDR3 length equals 15 residues. The CDR3 here is CASSFQGRSSYEQYF.